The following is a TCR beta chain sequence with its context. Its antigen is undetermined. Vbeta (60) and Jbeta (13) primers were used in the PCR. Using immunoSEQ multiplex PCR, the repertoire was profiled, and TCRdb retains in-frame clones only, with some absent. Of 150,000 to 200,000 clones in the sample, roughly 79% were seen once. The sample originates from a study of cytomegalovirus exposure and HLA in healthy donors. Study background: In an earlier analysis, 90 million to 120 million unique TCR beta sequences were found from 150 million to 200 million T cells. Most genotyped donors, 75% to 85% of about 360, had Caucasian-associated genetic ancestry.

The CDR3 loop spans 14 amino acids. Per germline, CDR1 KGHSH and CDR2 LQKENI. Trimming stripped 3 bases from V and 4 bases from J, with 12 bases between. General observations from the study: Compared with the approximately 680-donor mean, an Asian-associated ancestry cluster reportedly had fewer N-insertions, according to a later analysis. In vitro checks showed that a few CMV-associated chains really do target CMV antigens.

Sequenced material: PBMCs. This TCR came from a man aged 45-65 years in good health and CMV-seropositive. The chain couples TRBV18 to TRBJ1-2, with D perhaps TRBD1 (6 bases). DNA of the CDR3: TGTGCCAGCTCACCGGAAACAGGGATCTATGGCTACACCTTC. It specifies CASSPETGIYGYTF.